This T cell receptor beta chain stems from a study of shared clonotypes between healthy human individuals (dated by TCRdb to 2018 to 2020). The study in broad terms: A few men and two women, aged 18 to 49 years, made up the cohort. For each donor, CD4 naive and CD4 memory were each given three plates, CD8 naive was given two plates, and CD8 memory was given one plate. To estimate repertoire size and how much clonotype sharing occurs between individuals, the study deeply sequenced the blood TCR repertoires of five healthy adults. Different laboratories and diverse techniques were used to prepare libraries and sequence TCR repertoires, to increase sequencing depth and limit assay-specific biases. Each donor's leukapheresis produced roughly between roughly 0.94 and 9.5 billion PBMCs.

Counted from cysteine to phenylalanine, this CDR3 has 17 amino acids. The kept DNA is CDR3 alone, 51 bases in frame from the first base. Based on the germline V gene (reference sequence), the CDR1 and CDR2 sequences are MNHEY and SMNVEV. Trimming leaves V shorter by 5 bases and J shorter by 3 bases, with the junction holding 10 bases beyond the gene matches. Using the deep immunoSEQ assay, TCR CDR3 regions were amplified from genomic DNA by multiplex PCR. Extracted genomic DNA from each cell subset was spread evenly across all wells of several immunoSEQ 96-well plates, with each plate serving as a replicate. For sorted subsets, around 200 ng genomic DNA, equal to 30,000 to 35,000 T cell genomes, was loaded into each replicate PCR. Purified libraries were measured with a Qubit 3.0 fluorometer, size-checked on a Bioanalyzer 2100, and measured again with the KAPA Library Quantification kit. A separate single-read 150-cycle Illumina NextSeq 550 flow cell was used to sequence each immunoSEQ 96-well plate. Under the source paper's analysis protocol: Because the immunoSEQ output included only junctional sequences and no quality scores, the filtering could not be the same as the filtering used for full-length reads. To assign V/J genes and CDR3, sequences were annotated against IMGT germline references using PyIR, a Python wrapper for IgBLAST v1.9. Reads were filtered out if the reads had weak V/J assignments (E-value above 1e-6), no CDR3, stop codons, out-of-frame junctions, or ambiguous translated residues. A V3J clonotype was defined by an identical inferred V gene, J gene, and CDR3 amino acid sequence. Percentage overlap between repertoires was computed as shared unique clonotypes divided by the size of the smaller repertoire. Three approaches were used to assess repertoire richness: RTK rarefaction, the Chao1 estimator, and Recon v2.1 estimates of unobserved clonotypes. For all TCRbeta clonotypes obtained by the gDNA method from a handful of donors, generation probabilities were computed with OLGA. What TCRdb holds here is the immuneACCESS table cut down to in-frame rearrangements. Part of the clones is not present; checked against another copy, under half of the missing clones reflect an unresolved V gene, and the others are unexplained. V and J calls and clone size are as listed in that table; D and trimming were resolved from the DNA. The sample table holds roughly 2.5 million clones, of which over 85% were seen once. The top ten hold under 0.15% of the sample.

This clone has just one count. The target of this receptor is not known. It has no much larger one-base neighbor in the sample; base qualities were not kept. Results and caveats for the whole study, not just this receptor: When a handful of donors were compared, the shared fraction of clonotypes was 5% to 6.5% for naive CD4, over 3% for naive CD8, 2.3% for memory CD4, and 0.35% to 0.4% for memory CD8. Only blood was sampled, and tissue TCR repertoires likely differ from those in blood. Compared with non-shared clonotypes, the clonotypes found in all four sorted-subset donors had higher generation probabilities. Naive subsets generally had larger estimated clonotype richness than memory subsets. Pairwise subsampling indicated that sequencing depth was expected to affect the degree of clonotype sharing among donors. Even with the large sequencing depth, rarefaction of the sorted-subset datasets indicated that sequencing was incomplete. The genetic and exposure-history diversity represented was limited by the small number of donors.

Donors were healthy HIV-negative adults with no recently reported acute infections or vaccinations. Every donor was a Caucasian adult living in Nashville, Tennessee, USA. Magnetic negative selection was used to enrich CD4+ T cells, after which naive cells were positively selected on CD45RA and the negative fraction became the memory subset. Blood was collected by leukapheresis, and PBMCs were isolated by Ficoll-Histopaque density gradient centrifugation and then cryopreserved in liquid nitrogen vapor phase. Analytical flow cytometry was used to check the purity and quantity of each magnetically sorted T cell population. From each sorted fraction, genomic DNA was isolated and quantified by UV absorbance on a Nanodrop 2000c.

The sample taken for sequencing was naive CD4+ T cells sorted from blood. The sample's cell subset or site label, decoded: CD45RA+ positively selected. In this chain, TRBV27 is recombined with TRBJ2-3, and 11 bases in between align with TRBD2. The TCR sequence derives from a man younger than 30 in good health. The CDR3 loop reads CASSTPLASGGTDTQYF. Here is the DNA: TGTGCCAGCAGTACCCCGTTGGCTAGCGGGGGGACAGATACGCAGTATTTT.